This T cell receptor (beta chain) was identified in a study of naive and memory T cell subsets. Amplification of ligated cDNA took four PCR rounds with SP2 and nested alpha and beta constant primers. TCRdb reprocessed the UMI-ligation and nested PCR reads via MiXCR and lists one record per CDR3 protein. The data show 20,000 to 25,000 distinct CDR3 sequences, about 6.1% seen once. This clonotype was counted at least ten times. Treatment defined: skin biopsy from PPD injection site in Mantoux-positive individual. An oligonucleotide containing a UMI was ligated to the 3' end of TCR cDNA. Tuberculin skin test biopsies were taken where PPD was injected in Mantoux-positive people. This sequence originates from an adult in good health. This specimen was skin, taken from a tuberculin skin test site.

CDR3 sequence reads: CAWATSGVGTQYF. CDR3 DNA: TGTGCCTGGGCGACTAGCGGTGTGGGGACCCAGTACTTC. This chain uses TRBV30 with TRBJ2-5; the match to TRBD2 covers 9 bases. Germline trimming cut 5 bases from V and 7 bases from J; bases unmatched to any gene: 8. Germline-derived CDR1 and CDR2 are GTSNPN and SVGIG (reference sequence). This CDR3 region has 13 residues.